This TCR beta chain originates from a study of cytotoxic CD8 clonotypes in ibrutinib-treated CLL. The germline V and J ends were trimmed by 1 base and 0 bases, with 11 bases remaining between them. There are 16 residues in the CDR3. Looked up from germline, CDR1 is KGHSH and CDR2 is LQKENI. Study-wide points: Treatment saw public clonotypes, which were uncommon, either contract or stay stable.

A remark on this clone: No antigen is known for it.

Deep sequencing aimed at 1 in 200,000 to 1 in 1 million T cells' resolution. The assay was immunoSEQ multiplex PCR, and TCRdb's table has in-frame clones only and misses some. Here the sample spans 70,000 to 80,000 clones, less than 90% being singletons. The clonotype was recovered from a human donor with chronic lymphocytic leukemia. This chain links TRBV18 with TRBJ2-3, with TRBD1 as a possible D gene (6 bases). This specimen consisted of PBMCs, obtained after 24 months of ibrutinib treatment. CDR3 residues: CASSPLGQTSTDTQYF. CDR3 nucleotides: TGTGCCAGCTCACCACTAGGACAGACGAGCACAGATACGCAGTATTTT.